This T cell receptor beta chain was profiled in a study of T cells expressing NK-cell markers. On the study more broadly: It was sorted CD3+CD56-NKG2C+, CD3+CD56+NKG2C- and CD3+CD56+NKG2C+ T cells that provided the TCR beta repertoires. Among eight sequenced donors, seven carried HCMV seropositivity while one was seronegative.

The CDR3 is 13 amino acids. The V gene's germline CDR1 is SGHAT and CDR2 FQNNGV. With the 5' RACE reads reprocessed, TCRdb shows one record per CDR3 protein and no DNA. Its clone listing holds 120,000 to 150,000 distinct CDR3 sequences. As concerns this clonotype: Its antigen is unknown.

Points from the study as a whole: The CD3+CD56-NKG2C+ fraction was also led by these clonotypes in several donors.

The specimen sequenced was blood T cells: a sorted CD56 or NKG2C T cell subset, CD4+ or CD8+ T cells, or bulk PBMC T cells (not recorded which). This sequence was found in a man between 18 and 35 years old in good health. J is TRBJ2-1 and V is TRBV11-2. Here the CDR3 reads CASSLVDSNEQFF.